The 23 T cell receptor beta chains given below trace back to one sample, sequenced in a study. TCRdb reanalysed the RT-PCR reads using MiXCR and keeps one entry per CDR3 protein. The table lists approximately 720,000 distinct CDR3 sequences, 14% of them singletons. Sequencing input: memory CD4+ T cells from blood. Source of these receptors: a female donor in good health, serving as a healthy control.

In its sample, this clonotype was seen many times. V usage is TRBV4-3 and J usage is TRBJ2-3; TRBD2 matches at 7 bases. Per germline, CDR1 LGHNA and CDR2 YSLEER. This CDR3 has 16 residues. With 1 base clipped from V and 4 bases from J, the junction kept 8 bases outside the gene matches. The CDR3 DNA reads TGCGCCAGCAGCCAAGTGGGGAGCGGGGCGGCAGATACGCAGTATTTT. It translates to CASSQVGSGAADTQYF.

This clonotype was seen a few times. The chain uses TRBV9 and TRBJ2-7; TRBD2 matches 7 bases. The CDR3 loop spans 16 amino acids. The germline V gene has CDR1 SGDLS and CDR2 YYNGEE. J was trimmed by 1 base and V by 3 bases; bases with no gene match: 10. Here the CDR3 DNA reads TGTGCCAGCAGCGAGTCAGTAGCGGGTTCTTCCTACGAGCAGTACTTC. Encoded protein: CASSESVAGSSYEQYF.

This rearrangement joins TRBV10-3 to TRBJ2-1; 7 nucleotides agree with TRBD2. The CDR3 extends over 16 amino acids. The germline gives CDR1 ENHRY, CDR2 SYGVKD. The V gene end was trimmed by 10 bases and the J gene end by 4 bases; junction bases not matched to a gene: 16. The CDR3 nucleotides read TGTGCCACTTCTAATAGGGAGGGAGGAGCTTACAATGAGCAGTTCTTC. This gives the protein CATSNREGGAYNEQFF.

A few counts support this clonotype. The V call is TRBV4-1, the J call TRBJ2-1, with D maybe TRBD2 (6 bases). The CDR3 consists of 19 residues. From germline, CDR1 is MGHRA and CDR2 YSYEKL. Trimming took off 1 base at V and 2 bases at J, with 21 bases between the two ends. This CDR3 is CASSQAAVAGLGTYNEQFF. As DNA, the CDR3 is TGCGCCAGCAGCCAAGCGGCTGTGGCGGGACTCGGGACCTACAATGAGCAGTTCTTC.

This clonotype came up a few times. This chain links TRBV5-4 with TRBJ1-1; no clear D gene. Trimming pared 2 bases from V and 5 bases from J, leaving 10 bases between. The CDR3 is made up of 13 amino acids. The germline gives CDR1 SGHNT, CDR2 YYREEE (reference sequence). In nucleotides, the CDR3 is TGTGCCAGCAGCTTCACAGCCTCGACTGAAGCTTTCTTT. Residues: CASSFTASTEAFF.

Details on this clonotype: This may stem from a read error, because a much larger clone lies one nucleotide away. The chain couples TRBV28 to TRBJ2-2; the D call may be TRBD1 or TRBD2 (5 bases each). The V end was cut by 6 bases, the J end by 0 bases, with 11 bases between. In germline, CDR1 is MDHEN, CDR2 SYDVKM. The CDR3 is 15 residues long. The CDR3 nucleotides are TGTGCCAGCAGGCTCGGGACGACGAACACCGGGGAGCTGTTTTTT. Translated: CASRLGTTNTGELFF. The full variable domain, with the rest looked up from reference TRBV28 and TRBJ2-2, is DVKVTQSSRYLVKRTGEKVFLECVQDMDHENMFWYRQDPGLGLRLIYFSYDVKMKEKGDIPEGYSVSREKKERFSLILESASTNQTSMYLCASRLGTTNTGELFFGEGSRLTVL.

Notes on this clonotype: A much larger clone lies one base from this, so it may be a read error. CDR3 in DNA: TGTGCCAGCAGCCAGGTTGAAAGGACTGAAGCTTTCTTT. Translation: CASSQVERTEAFF. The rearrangement uses TRBV12-3 or TRBV12-4 and TRBJ1-1; D call uncertain. The CDR3 runs to 13 residues. V was trimmed by 6 bases and J by 5 bases, leaving 13 bases between them.

This clonotype was detected many times. The chain uses TRBV15 and TRBJ2-2; 8 bases align to TRBD1. The germline gives CDR1 LNHNV, CDR2 YYDKDF (reference sequence). V gave up 5 bases and J gave up 0 bases; unmatched junction bases: 5. CDR3 length: 16 amino acids. CDR3: CATSSWTGTNTGELFF. CDR3 DNA sequence: TGTGCCACCAGCTCCTGGACAGGGACGAACACCGGGGAGCTGTTTTTT.

This clonotype was observed at least ten times. The chain recombines TRBV3-1 with TRBJ2-3; D possibly uses TRBD1 or TRBD2 (6 bases each). This CDR3 has 15 amino acids. Germline values: CDR1 LGHDT, CDR2 YNNKEL (reference sequence). Trimming cost V 4 bases and J 7 bases, with 18 bases left between them. The CDR3 DNA reads as TGTGCCAGCAGCCCGAGGCCCGGGGGCGGCAATACGCAGTATTTT. It is translated as CASSPRPGGGNTQYF.

This clonotype was detected a few times. The chain has TRBV5-5 and TRBJ2-5, with D hard to call. CDR1 is SGHKS, CDR2 YYEKEE, per germline (reference sequence). This CDR3 contains 13 residues. Trimming removed 3 bases from V and 0 bases from J, with 6 bases in between. The CDR3 region has the DNA TGTGCCAGCAGCTCAGAGTACCAAGAGACCCAGTACTTC. Protein: CASSSEYQETQYF.

This clonotype was detected only a few times. The chain has TRBV7-9 and TRBJ2-7; D not resolved. Looked up from germline, CDR1 is SEHNR and CDR2 is FQNEAQ (reference sequence). The CDR3 sequence is 14 residues long. V was clipped by 5 bases and J by 2 bases, with 13 bases between them. CDR3 region: CASSHWADPYEQYF. The CDR3 bases are TGTGCCAGCAGCCATTGGGCGGACCCCTACGAGCAGTACTTC.

This clonotype came up many times. The rearrangement links TRBV4-2 to TRBJ2-4; a possible D gene is TRBD1 (5 bases). Per germline, CDR1 LGHNA and CDR2 YNFKEQ. V was trimmed by 1 base and J by 8 bases, leaving 9 bases between them. There are 13 residues in the CDR3. The CDR3 region is CASSQGQGDIQYF. The CDR3 nucleotides are TGTGCCAGCAGCCAAGGACAAGGGGACATTCAGTACTTC.

This clonotype was picked up many times. The V and J genes are TRBV4-2 and TRBJ2-5, with 10 bases aligning to TRBD2. Germline lookup yields CDR1 LGHNA and CDR2 YNFKEQ. The CDR3 extends over 16 amino acids. V shed 3 bases, J shed 6 bases, and the junction held 10 bases outside the gene matches. The CDR3: CASSQGSGRASKTQYF. DNA for the CDR3: TGTGCCAGCAGCCAGGGGAGCGGGAGGGCTTCGAAGACCCAGTACTTC.

In its sample, this clonotype was seen many times. The V call is TRBV4-3, the J call TRBJ1-2; 7 nucleotides agree with TRBD1. Germline V gives CDR1 LGHNA, CDR2 YSLEER. V was pared by 0 bases and J by 7 bases, with 11 bases of the junction left unmatched. This CDR3 is built from 16 residues. The CDR3 region is CASSQETPRQGVGYTF. The CDR3 coding sequence is TGCGCCAGCAGCCAAGAGACCCCACGACAGGGAGTTGGCTACACCTTC.

J is TRBJ1-5 and V is TRBV11-2, with 7 positions matching TRBD1. CDR1 is SGHAT, CDR2 FQNNGV, per germline. Trimming at V came to 1 base and at J to 4 bases, leaving 7 bases not matched to a gene. The CDR3 is made up of 16 amino acids. DNA for the CDR3: TGTGCCAGCAGCTTAGGGCTAGGGACAGCAAATCAGCCCCAGCATTTT. It yields the protein CASSLGLGTANQPQHF.

The chain carries TRBV28 and TRBJ2-3, with 8 bases matching TRBD2. Trimming took 3 bases from V and 8 from J; bases not matched to a gene: 10. Looked up from germline, CDR1 is MDHEN and CDR2 is SYDVKM. There are 15 residues in the CDR3. CDR3 DNA sequence: TGTGCCAGCAGTTTTAGCGGGATCAGCCAGGGTACGCAGTATTTT. Residues: CASSFSGISQGTQYF.

This clonotype has more than one count but fewer than ten. The chain is built from TRBV2 and TRBJ2-1, with 10 bases aligning to TRBD2. After removal of 6 bases from V and 12 bases from J, the junction contained 17 bases not matched to a gene. This CDR3 spans 16 amino acids. Per germline, CDR1 SNHLY and CDR2 FYNNEI. CDR3 nucleotides: TGTGCCAGCAGCCCTTTTAGCGGGAGGAGCCATTTAGGGCAGTTCTTC. Translated: CASSPFSGRSHLGQFF.

This clonotype was seen ten or more times. This chain joins TRBV27 and TRBJ2-7; D gene uncertain. The CDR3 totals 14 residues. Trimming removed 2 bases at V and 5 bases at J, with 13 bases between. Germline CDR1 is MNHEY and CDR2 is SMNVEV (reference sequence). Here the CDR3 DNA reads TGTGCCAGCAGTTTAAAGTTCGAGTCTAACGAGCAGTACTTC. As protein: CASSLKFESNEQYF.

This clonotype has only a few counts. The chain joins TRBV10-1 to TRBJ2-1; 7 bases agree with TRBD2. CDR3 size: 14 residues. Germline V CDR1 and CDR2: WNHNN, SYGVQD (reference sequence). V shed 4 bases, J shed 3 bases, and the junction held 3 bases outside the gene matches. Written as DNA, the CDR3 is TGCGCCAGCAGTGTCCCTAGCGGCTACAATGAGCAGTTCTTC. Translation: CASSVPSGYNEQFF.

This clonotype came up a few times. CDR3 sequence (DNA): TGTGCCAGCAGTTCCATTCCGGGACCCGTTTACAATGAGCAGTTCTTC. As protein: CASSSIPGPVYNEQFF. This chain uses TRBV6-2 or TRBV6-3 with TRBJ2-1, with D possibly being TRBD1 or TRBD2 (5 bases each). V lost 4 bases and J lost 4, with 17 bases in between. CDR3 size: 16 residues. The germline gives CDR1 MNHEY, CDR2 SVGEGT.

In this sample, this clonotype turned up a few times. The V and J genes are TRBV10-3 and TRBJ1-6, with TRBD1 identical over 7 bases. The CDR3 contains 15 residues. CDR1 and CDR2 (germline): ENHRY, SYGVKD. The V gene end was trimmed by 6 bases and the J gene end by 9 bases; junction bases not matched to a gene: 11. Written as DNA, the CDR3 is TGTGCCATCAGCCTAAGGGGGCAGGACGGTTCACCCCTCCACTTT. This gives the protein CAISLRGQDGSPLHF.

This clonotype showed up many times. This rearrangement joins TRBV28 to TRBJ2-3; the D is unclear. This CDR3 is 15 amino acids long. In germline, CDR1 is MDHEN, CDR2 SYDVKM. V was shortened by 4 bases and J by 4 bases, with 15 bases between the two germline ends. CDR3 sequence: CASSSPPEIADTQYF. In DNA form, the CDR3 reads TGTGCCAGCAGTTCCCCCCCGGAGATCGCAGATACGCAGTATTTT.

The J gene is TRBJ2-3, the V gene TRBV5-1, with 7 bases that match TRBD1. The trim removed 3 bases at V and 2 bases at J, leaving 9 bases unmatched. The germline gives CDR1 SGHRS, CDR2 YFSETQ. The CDR3 contains 16 residues. The CDR3 nucleotides are TGCGCCAGCAGCTCGACAGGGTCCCTGGTCACAGATACGCAGTATTTT. Amino acid sequence: CASSSTGSLVTDTQYF.